One and the same sample provided the 20 T cell receptor beta chains below, sequenced in a study of cytomegalovirus exposure and HLA in healthy donors. PCR employed 60 Vbeta and 13 Jbeta primers. Clones were read by immunoSEQ multiplex PCR, and TCRdb kept only the in-frame ones, dropping some. Counted here are some 150,000 clones, 70% to 90% occurring once; the ten biggest clones make up roughly 2.3%. The sample was PBMCs. These receptors came from a woman aged 18 to 35 in good health and CMV-seronegative.

The chain joins TRBV4-1 to TRBJ2-7, with D hard to call. The V end was cut by 0 bases, the J end by 3 bases, with 12 bases between. The germline V gene has CDR1 MGHRA and CDR2 YSYEKL. The CDR3 runs 15 residues. In DNA form, the CDR3 reads TGCGCCAGCAGCCAAGATCAAAACAGCTACTACGAGCAGTACTTC. Translation gives CASSQDQNSYYEQYF.

The rearrangement uses TRBV15 and TRBJ2-7; D remains unclear. Germline V gene lookup returns CDR1 LNHNV and CDR2 YYDKDF (reference sequence). This CDR3 is built from 14 residues. V was cut by 0 bases and J by 4 bases, with 10 bases left in between. The CDR3 reads CATSREVHRYEQYF. For the CDR3, the DNA is TGTGCCACCAGCAGAGAAGTGCACCGGTACGAGCAGTACTTC.

This clone was picked up one time. The chain links TRBV10-3 to TRBJ2-6, with 7 bases matching TRBD2. The CDR3 has 14 amino acids. With V trimmed by 8 bases and J by 2 bases, 3 bases remained unmatched. Germline CDR1 reads ENHRY; CDR2 reads SYGVKD. CDR3 DNA sequence: TGTGCCATCCCGGGGGGACCTGGGGCCAACGTCCTGACTTTC. Translation: CAIPGGPGANVLTF.

The chain joins TRBV10-3 to TRBJ2-1, with TRBD2 matching over 9 bases. Germline V gene lookup returns CDR1 ENHRY and CDR2 SYGVKD. The CDR3 contains 16 residues. V shed 4 bases and J 5 bases; nucleotides not matched to a gene: 9. DNA for the CDR3: TGTGCCATCAGTGCCGCTCGGCGCGGGAGGGACAATGAGCAGTTCTTC. Encoded protein: CAISAARRGRDNEQFF.

The chain employs TRBV5-1 and TRBJ2-3; possible D gene TRBD1, 6 bases. The CDR3 consists of 14 residues. The V and J ends lost 2 bases and 7 bases respectively, with 14 bases between them. Germline V gene lookup returns CDR1 SGHRS and CDR2 YFSETQ. The CDR3 region has the DNA TGCGCCAGCAGCTTCGGCCCCGGGACAAATACGCAGTATTTT. Amino acids: CASSFGPGTNTQYF.

The chain joins TRBV28 to TRBJ1-5, with 7 nucleotides matching TRBD1. This CDR3 has 13 amino acids. The germline CDR1 and CDR2 sequences are MDHEN and SYDVKM. V was clipped by 3 bases and J by 7 bases; unmatched bases: 3. The CDR3 bases are TGTGCCAGCAGTTTCCCAGGGGGACAGCCCCAGCATTTT. The encoded protein is CASSFPGGQPQHF.

The V gene is TRBV19, the J gene TRBJ1-6; 12 positions agree with TRBD1. Trimming at V came to 5 bases and at J to 10 bases, leaving 12 bases not matched to a gene. Germline V CDR1 and CDR2: LNHDA, SQIVND (reference sequence). The CDR3 is 17 residues long. CDR3 protein: CASSLKPGQGAKSPLHF. CDR3 DNA sequence: TGTGCCAGTAGTCTTAAACCGGGACAGGGGGCAAAATCACCCCTCCACTTT.

The chain links TRBV4-2 to TRBJ1-4, with D perhaps matching TRBD1 (6 bases). CDR3 size: 16 residues. The V gene's germline CDR1 is LGHNA and CDR2 YNFKEQ. V was clipped by 2 bases and J by 4 bases, with 14 bases between them. As DNA, the CDR3 is TGTGCCAGCAGCCAATTCCGTGGACAGATTAATGAAAAACTGTTTTTT. This encodes CASSQFRGQINEKLFF.

In regard to this clone: This same CDR3 is encoded by further DNA sequences in the sample. CDR3 region: CASSLGLAGVTGELFF. CDR3 nucleotide sequence: TGTGCCAGCAGCTTGGGGCTAGCGGGAGTCACCGGGGAGCTGTTTTTT. The gene calls are TRBV5-4 and TRBJ2-2; TRBD2 matches at 10 bases. The CDR3 is made up of 16 amino acids. The V gene's germline CDR1 is SGHNT and CDR2 YYREEE (reference sequence). V gave up 0 bases and J gave up 4 bases; unmatched junction bases: 3.

This clone was counted only a few times. The rearrangement uses TRBV7-9 and TRBJ2-2, with 9 positions matching TRBD2. V trimming: 3 bases; J trimming: 6 bases; junction bases outside the gene matches: 2. The CDR3 length is 14 residues. Germline-derived CDR1 and CDR2 are SEHNR and FQNEAQ (reference sequence). CDR3 sequence (DNA): TGTGCCAGCAGCTTGGGACTAGCCCCCGGGGAGCTGTTTTTT. As protein: CASSLGLAPGELFF.

J is TRBJ2-7 and V is TRBV18; D might be TRBD2 (5 bases). The CDR3 contains 13 residues. CDR1 is KGHSH and CDR2 is LQKENI in the germline V gene. Between the trimmed V and J ends, which lost 3 bases and 3 bases, there was a span of 9 bases. CDR3 in DNA: TGTGCCAGCTCACCCTGGACTGACTACGAGCAGTACTTC. It translates to CASSPWTDYEQYF.

The rearrangement links TRBV7-2 to TRBJ2-7; TRBD2 agrees at 11 bases. Germline V gene lookup returns CDR1 SGHTA and CDR2 FQGNSA. This CDR3 is 14 amino acids long. V lost 5 bases and J lost 4; bases outside the gene matches: 4. The CDR3 loop is CASSLGLAGYEQYF. DNA of the CDR3: TGTGCCAGCAGCCTCGGACTAGCGGGTTACGAGCAGTACTTC.

The rearrangement links TRBV2 to TRBJ1-5; no reliable D call. Germline lookup yields CDR1 SNHLY and CDR2 FYNNEI. This CDR3 has 15 residues. The ends were cut back, 0 bases at V and 7 bases at J, with 13 bases in the middle. The CDR3 DNA sequence: TGTGCCAGCAGTGAAGCTATGGCGGGTCGGCAGCCCCAGCATTTT. Its translation is CASSEAMAGRQPQHF.

The chain carries TRBV28 and TRBJ1-2, with unresolved D. V shed 5 bases and J shed 3 bases, with 10 bases lying between them. The germline CDR1 and CDR2 sequences are MDHEN and SYDVKM. The CDR3 totals 13 residues. The CDR3 DNA reads as TGTGCCAGCAGTACGAGCGGCCACTATGGCTACACCTTC. As protein: CASSTSGHYGYTF.

This clone was observed a few times. This sequence joins TRBV9 and TRBJ2-1; possibly TRBD2 for D (5 bases). Germline CDR1 and CDR2: SGDLS and YYNGEE. The V and J ends lost 0 bases and 2 bases respectively, with 15 bases between them. The length of the CDR3 is 17 residues. In DNA, the CDR3 is TGTGCCAGCAGCGTAGGGACGCTGGGCGGGCCCTACAATGAGCAGTTCTTC. Its protein product is CASSVGTLGGPYNEQFF.

This clone appeared a single time. J is TRBJ1-2 and V is TRBV6-5; 7 nucleotides agree with TRBD1. The germline V gene has CDR1 MNHEY and CDR2 SVGAGI. CDR3 length: 14 residues. The trim removed 6 bases at V and 2 bases at J, leaving 6 bases unmatched. The CDR3, as DNA: TGTGCCAGCAGGACCGGGACAGAGAACTATGGCTACACCTTC. Translating it yields CASRTGTENYGYTF.

V and J are TRBV4-3 and TRBJ2-5, with 7 bases matching TRBD1. Germline CDR1 is LGHNA and CDR2 is YSLEER. J gave up 1 base and V 4 bases, and 9 bases lay outside the gene matches. CDR3 length: 16 amino acids. The CDR3 nucleotides are TGCGCCAGCAGCCCCCAGGGGACAGCAGTCCAAGAGACCCAGTACTTC. Residues: CASSPQGTAVQETQYF.

For the CDR3, the DNA is TGTGCCAGCAGCCCGAACCGGGGAACCGGGGAGCTGTTTTTT. Amino acid sequence: CASSPNRGTGELFF. J is TRBJ2-2 and V is TRBV7-3, with D tentatively TRBD2 (5 bases). This CDR3 region has 14 residues. CDR1 SGHTA and CDR2 FQGTGA come from the germline V gene. V dropped 5 bases and J dropped 5 bases, with 12 bases sitting between them.

This clone has only one observation. The V and J genes are TRBV5-4 and TRBJ2-7; 9 nucleotides align to TRBD1. The length of the CDR3 is 15 residues. The germline CDR1 and CDR2 sequences are SGHNT and YYREEE (reference sequence). The trim removed 0 bases at V and 5 bases at J, leaving 6 bases unmatched. CDR3 amino acids: CASSLESGQGHEQYF. CDR3 nucleotides: TGTGCCAGCAGCTTGGAGTCGGGACAGGGACACGAGCAGTACTTC.

The chain couples TRBV19 to TRBJ2-7; maybe TRBD2 (6 bases). V lost 2 bases, J lost 5 bases, and 16 bases lay in between. The CDR3 is 15 residues long. Germline CDR1 reads LNHDA; CDR2 reads SQIVND (reference sequence). The DNA for the CDR3 is TGTGCCAGTAGTATACGGCGGGGAACGGGAGACGAGCAGTACTTC. Translating it yields CASSIRRGTGDEQYF.